The present TCR beta chain was sequenced within a study of shared clonotypes between healthy human individuals. Study as a whole: Each donor had three CD4 naive, three CD4 memory, two CD8 naive and one CD8 memory plate.

Points from the study as a whole: The researchers took only blood, and tissue repertoires probably look different. The four-donor shared clonotypes exceeded non-shared clonotypes in generation probability, with non-shared ones scoring lower.

Cells designated naive CD8 were CD45RO-negative and were positively selected for CCR7, with terminally differentiated effector memory CD45RA+ cells excluded. The CDR3 loop spans 15 amino acids. Germline V lookup: CDR1 PRHDT, CDR2 FYEKMQ (reference sequence). The trim removed 0 bases at V and 3 bases at J, leaving 2 bases unmatched. Note on this clone: Its antigen is still unknown.

As handled by the study authors: Filtering was not the same, since immunoSEQ gave junction-only sequences without quality scores. Sequencing was performed with immunoSEQ multiplex PCR; in TCRdb, only in-frame clones are kept and a portion is missing. That table is the source of V, J and clone size, and D and trimming were worked out from the DNA. The sample has millions of clones, over 85% seen once; the top ten hold around 1.1%. This clonotype was sampled from a young man in good health. The sequencing input was naive CD8+ T cells sorted from blood. The chain links TRBV13 to TRBJ2-3, with 8 bases fitting TRBD2. For the CDR3, the DNA is TGTGCCAGCAGCTTAGGGGTAGCGGGAACAGATACGCAGTATTTT. Amino acids: CASSLGVAGTDTQYF.